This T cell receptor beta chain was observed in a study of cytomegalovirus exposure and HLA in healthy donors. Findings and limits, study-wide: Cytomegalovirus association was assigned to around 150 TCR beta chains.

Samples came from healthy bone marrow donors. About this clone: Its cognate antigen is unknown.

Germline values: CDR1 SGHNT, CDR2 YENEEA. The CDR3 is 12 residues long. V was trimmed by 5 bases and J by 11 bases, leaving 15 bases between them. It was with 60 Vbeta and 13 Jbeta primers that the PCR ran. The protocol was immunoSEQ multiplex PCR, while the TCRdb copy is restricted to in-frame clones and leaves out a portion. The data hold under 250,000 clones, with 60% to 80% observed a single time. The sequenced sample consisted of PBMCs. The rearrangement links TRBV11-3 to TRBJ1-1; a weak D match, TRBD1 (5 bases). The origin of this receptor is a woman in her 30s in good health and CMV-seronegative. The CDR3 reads CASSITGGMAFF. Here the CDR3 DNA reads TGTGCCAGCAGCATAACAGGTGGGATGGCTTTCTTT.